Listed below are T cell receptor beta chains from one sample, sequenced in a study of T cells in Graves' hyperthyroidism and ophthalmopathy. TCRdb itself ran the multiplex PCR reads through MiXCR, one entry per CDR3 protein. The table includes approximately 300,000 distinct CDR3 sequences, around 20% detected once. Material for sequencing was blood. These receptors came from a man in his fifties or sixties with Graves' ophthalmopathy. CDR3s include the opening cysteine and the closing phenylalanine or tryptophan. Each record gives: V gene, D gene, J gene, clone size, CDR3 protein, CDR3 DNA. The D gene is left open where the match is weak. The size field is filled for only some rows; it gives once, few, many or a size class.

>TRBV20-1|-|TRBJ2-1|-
CSARAAVLAGSYNEQFF
TGCAGTGCTAGAGCGGCGGTCCTGGCGGGCTCCTACAATGAGCAGTTCTTC
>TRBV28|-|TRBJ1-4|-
CASKSTSTNEKLFF
TGTGCCAGCAAATCGACGTCAACTAATGAAAAACTGTTTTTT
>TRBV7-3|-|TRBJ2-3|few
CASSSGLTSTDTQYF
TGTGCCAGCAGCTCGGGACTGACTAGCACAGATACGCAGTATTTT
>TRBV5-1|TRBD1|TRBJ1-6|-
CASSFRDSYNSPLHF
TGCGCCAGCAGCTTCCGGGACAGTTATAATTCGCCCCTCCACTTT
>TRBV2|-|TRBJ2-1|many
CASSPRTGGGQFF
TGTGCCAGCAGTCCGAGGACCGGCGGCGGGCAGTTCTTC
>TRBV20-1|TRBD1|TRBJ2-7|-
CSAERQGVTYEQYF
TGCAGTGCGGAGAGACAGGGGGTCACCTACGAGCAGTACTTC
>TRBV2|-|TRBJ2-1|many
CASSLWWELNEQFF
TGTGCCAGCAGCCTCTGGTGGGAGTTGAATGAGCAGTTCTTC
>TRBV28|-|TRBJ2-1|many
CASRRTPPYNEQFF
TGTGCCAGCAGGAGGACTCCCCCGTACAATGAGCAGTTCTTC
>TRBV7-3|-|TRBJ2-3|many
CASSSTGLGTDTQYF
TGTGCCAGCAGTTCTACAGGGTTGGGGACAGATACGCAGTATTTT
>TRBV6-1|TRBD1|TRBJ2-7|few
CASSGPRNWDRGGEQYF
TGTGCCAGCAGTGGCCCTCGTAACTGGGACAGGGGAGGAGAGCAGTACTTC
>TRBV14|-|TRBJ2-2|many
CASSQRYGVGELFF
TGTGCCAGCAGCCAACGGTACGGCGTGGGGGAGCTGTTTTTT
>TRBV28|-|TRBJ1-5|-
CASSPKVVGRYQPQHF
TGTGCCAGCAGTCCTAAGGTGGTAGGAAGATATCAGCCCCAGCATTTT
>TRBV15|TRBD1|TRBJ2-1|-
CATSLDRGFGNEQFF
TGTGCCACCAGCTTAGACAGGGGATTCGGTAATGAGCAGTTCTTC
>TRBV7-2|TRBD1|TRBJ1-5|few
CASSTNPQGADQPQHF
TGTGCCAGCAGCACCAACCCACAGGGGGCCGATCAGCCCCAGCATTTT
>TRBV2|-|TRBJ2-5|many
CASVGSVKETQYF
TGTGCCAGCGTGGGCAGCGTCAAAGAGACCCAGTACTTC
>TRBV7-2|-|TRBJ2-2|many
CASTPLLVVTTGELFF
TGTGCCAGCACCCCTCTTTTGGTCGTAACCACCGGGGAGCTGTTTTTT
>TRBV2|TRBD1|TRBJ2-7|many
CASSTGTGDEQYF
TGTGCCAGCAGTACCGGGACAGGGGACGAGCAGTACTTC
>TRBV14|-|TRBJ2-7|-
CASSKRDLAYVLSEQYF
TGTGCCAGCAGCAAGAGGGATCTAGCGTACGTTCTCAGCGAGCAGTACTTC
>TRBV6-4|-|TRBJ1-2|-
CASSTDGSTNYGYTF
TGTGCCAGCAGTACGGACGGAAGTACTAACTATGGCTACACCTTC
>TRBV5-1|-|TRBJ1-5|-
CASSPGGVSNQPQHF
TGCGCCAGCAGCCCGGGGGGGGTTAGCAATCAGCCCCAGCATTTT